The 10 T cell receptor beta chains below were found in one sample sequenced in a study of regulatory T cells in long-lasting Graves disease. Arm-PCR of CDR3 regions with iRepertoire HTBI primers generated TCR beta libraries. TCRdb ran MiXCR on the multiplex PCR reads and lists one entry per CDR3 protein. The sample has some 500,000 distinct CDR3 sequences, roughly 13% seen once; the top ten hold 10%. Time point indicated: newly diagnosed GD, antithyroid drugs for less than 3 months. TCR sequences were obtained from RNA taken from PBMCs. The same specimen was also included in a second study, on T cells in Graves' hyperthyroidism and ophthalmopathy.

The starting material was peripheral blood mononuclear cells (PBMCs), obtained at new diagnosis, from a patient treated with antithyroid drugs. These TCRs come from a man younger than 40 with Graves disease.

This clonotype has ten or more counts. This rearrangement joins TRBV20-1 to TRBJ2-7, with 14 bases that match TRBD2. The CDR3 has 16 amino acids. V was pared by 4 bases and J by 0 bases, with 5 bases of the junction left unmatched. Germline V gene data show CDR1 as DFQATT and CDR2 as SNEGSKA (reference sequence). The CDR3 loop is CSATGTSGSPSYEQYF. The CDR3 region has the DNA TGCAGTGCTACCGGGACTAGCGGGAGTCCCTCCTACGAGCAGTACTTC.

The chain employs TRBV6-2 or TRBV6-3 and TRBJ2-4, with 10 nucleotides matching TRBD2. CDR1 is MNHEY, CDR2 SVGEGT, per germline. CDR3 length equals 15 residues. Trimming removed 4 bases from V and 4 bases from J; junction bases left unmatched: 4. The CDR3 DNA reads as TGTGCCAGCAGTTTAGCGGGAGGACCAAAAAACATTCAGTACTTC. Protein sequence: CASSLAGGPKNIQYF.

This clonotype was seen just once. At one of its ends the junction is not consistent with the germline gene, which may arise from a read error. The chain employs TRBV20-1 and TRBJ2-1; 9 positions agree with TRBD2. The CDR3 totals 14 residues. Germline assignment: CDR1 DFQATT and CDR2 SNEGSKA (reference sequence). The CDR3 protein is CSASASGVYNQQFF. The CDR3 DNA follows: TGCAGTGCTAGCGCTAGCGGGGTATACAATCAGCAGTTCTTC.

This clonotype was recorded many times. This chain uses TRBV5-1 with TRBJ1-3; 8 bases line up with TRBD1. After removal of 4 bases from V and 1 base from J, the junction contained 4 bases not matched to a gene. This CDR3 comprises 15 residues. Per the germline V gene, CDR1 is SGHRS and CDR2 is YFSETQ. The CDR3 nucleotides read TGCGCCAGCAGCGCCGGACAGGGTTCTGGAAACACCATATATTTT. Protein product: CASSAGQGSGNTIYF.

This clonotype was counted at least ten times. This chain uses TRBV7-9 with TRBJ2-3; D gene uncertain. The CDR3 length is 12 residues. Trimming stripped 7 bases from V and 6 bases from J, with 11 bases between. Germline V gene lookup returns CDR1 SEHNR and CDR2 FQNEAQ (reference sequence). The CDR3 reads CASTSLRDTQYF. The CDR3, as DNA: TGTGCCAGCACCTCCCTTAGGGATACGCAGTATTTT.

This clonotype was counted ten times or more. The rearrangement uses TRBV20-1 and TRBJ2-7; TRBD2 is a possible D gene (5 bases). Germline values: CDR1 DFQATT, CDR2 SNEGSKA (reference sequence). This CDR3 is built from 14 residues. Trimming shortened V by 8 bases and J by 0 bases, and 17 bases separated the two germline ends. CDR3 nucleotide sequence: TGCAGTCTTCCCCGGGGTCCCCCCTCCTACGAGCAGTACTTC. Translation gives CSLPRGPPSYEQYF.

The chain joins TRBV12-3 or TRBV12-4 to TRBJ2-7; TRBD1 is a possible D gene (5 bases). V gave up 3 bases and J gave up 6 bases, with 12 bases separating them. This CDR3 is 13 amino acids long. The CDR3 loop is CASSFSGPGEQYF. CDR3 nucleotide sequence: TGTGCCAGCAGTTTTTCAGGGCCTGGCGAGCAGTACTTC.

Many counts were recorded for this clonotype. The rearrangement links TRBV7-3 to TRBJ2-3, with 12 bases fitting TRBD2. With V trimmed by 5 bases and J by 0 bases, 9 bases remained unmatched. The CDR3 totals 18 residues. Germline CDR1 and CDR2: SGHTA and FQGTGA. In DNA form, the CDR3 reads TGTGCCAGCAGCCGGGGACTAGCGGGCCCTCCTAGCACAGATACGCAGTATTTT. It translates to CASSRGLAGPPSTDTQYF.

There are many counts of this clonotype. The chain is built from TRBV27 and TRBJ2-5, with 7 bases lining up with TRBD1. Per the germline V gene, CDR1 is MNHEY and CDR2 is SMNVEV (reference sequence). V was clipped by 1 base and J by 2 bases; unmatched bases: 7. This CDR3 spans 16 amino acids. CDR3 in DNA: TGTGCCAGCAGTTTATGGTCCGGGACAGTACAAGAGACCCAGTACTTC. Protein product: CASSLWSGTVQETQYF.

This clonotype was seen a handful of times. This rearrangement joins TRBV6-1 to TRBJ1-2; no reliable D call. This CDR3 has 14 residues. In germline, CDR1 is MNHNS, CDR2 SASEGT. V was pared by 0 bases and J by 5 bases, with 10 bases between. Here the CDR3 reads CASSEASGSYGYTF. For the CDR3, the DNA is TGTGCCAGCAGTGAAGCGTCGGGGAGTTATGGCTACACCTTC.